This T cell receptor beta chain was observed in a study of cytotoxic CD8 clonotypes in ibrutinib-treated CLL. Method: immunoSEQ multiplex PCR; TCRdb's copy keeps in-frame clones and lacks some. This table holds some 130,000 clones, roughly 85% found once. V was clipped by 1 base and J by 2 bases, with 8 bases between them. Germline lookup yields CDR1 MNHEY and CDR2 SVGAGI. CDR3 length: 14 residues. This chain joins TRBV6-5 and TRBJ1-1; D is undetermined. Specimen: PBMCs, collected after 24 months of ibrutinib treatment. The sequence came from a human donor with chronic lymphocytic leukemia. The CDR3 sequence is CASSYYSLNTEAFF. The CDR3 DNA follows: TGTGCCAGCAGTTACTACAGCCTTAACACTGAAGCTTTCTTT.